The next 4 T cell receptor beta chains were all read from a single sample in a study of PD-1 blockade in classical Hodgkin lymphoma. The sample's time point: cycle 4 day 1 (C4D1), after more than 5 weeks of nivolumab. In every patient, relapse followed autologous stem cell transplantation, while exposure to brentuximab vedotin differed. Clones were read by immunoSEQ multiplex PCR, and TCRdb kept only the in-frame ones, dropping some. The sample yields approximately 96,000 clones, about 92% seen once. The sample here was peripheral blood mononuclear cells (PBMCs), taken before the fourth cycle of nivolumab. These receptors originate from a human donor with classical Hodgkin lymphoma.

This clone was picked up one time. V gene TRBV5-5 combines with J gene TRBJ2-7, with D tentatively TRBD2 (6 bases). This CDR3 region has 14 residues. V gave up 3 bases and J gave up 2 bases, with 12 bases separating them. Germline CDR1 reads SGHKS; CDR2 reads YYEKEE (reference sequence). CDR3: CASSSSGWAYEQYF. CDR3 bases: TGTGCCAGCAGCTCCAGCGGGTGGGCCTACGAGCAGTACTTC.

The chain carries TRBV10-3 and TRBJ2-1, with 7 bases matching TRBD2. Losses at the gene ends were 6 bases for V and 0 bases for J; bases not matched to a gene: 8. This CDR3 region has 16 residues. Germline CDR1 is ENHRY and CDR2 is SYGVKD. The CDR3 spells CAISSQRGPSYNEQFF. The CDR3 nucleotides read TGTGCCATCAGCTCTCAGCGGGGCCCCTCCTACAATGAGCAGTTCTTC.

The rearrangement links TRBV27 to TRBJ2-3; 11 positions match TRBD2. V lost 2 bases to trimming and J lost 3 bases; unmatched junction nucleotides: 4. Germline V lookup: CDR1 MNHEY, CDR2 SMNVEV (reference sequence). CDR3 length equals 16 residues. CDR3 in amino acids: CASSLRLAGTTDTQYF. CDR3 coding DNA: TGTGCCAGCAGTTTAAGACTAGCGGGAACGACAGATACGCAGTATTTT.

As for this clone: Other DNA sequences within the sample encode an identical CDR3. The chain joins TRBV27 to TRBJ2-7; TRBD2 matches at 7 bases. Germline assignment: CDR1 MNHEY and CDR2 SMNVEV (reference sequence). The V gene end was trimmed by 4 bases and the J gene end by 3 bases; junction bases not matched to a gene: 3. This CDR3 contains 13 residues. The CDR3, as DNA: TGTGCCAGCAGTTCTAGCGGATTCTACGAGCAGTACTTC. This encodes CASSSSGFYEQYF.